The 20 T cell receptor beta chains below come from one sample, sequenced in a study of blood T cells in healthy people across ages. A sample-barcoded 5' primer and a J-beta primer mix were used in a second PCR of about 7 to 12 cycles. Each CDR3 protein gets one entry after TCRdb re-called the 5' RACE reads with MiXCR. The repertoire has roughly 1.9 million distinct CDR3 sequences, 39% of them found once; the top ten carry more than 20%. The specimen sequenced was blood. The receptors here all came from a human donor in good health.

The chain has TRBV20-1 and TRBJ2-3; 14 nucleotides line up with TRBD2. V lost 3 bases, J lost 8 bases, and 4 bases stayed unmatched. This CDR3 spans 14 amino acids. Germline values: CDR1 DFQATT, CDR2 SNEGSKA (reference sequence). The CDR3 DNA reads TGCAGTGCTAGGGGGACTAGCGGGGGCGGTACGCAGTATTTT. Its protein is CSARGTSGGGTQYF.

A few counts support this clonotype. The CDR3: CASSSYRGGGNEQYF. CDR3 coding DNA: TGTGCCAGCAGTTCCTATCGCGGGGGGGGTAACGAGCAGTACTTC. This chain joins TRBV12-3 or TRBV12-4 and TRBJ2-7, with 9 positions matching TRBD2. The CDR3 loop spans 15 amino acids. Trimming cost V 4 bases and J 5 bases; bases outside gene matches: 9.

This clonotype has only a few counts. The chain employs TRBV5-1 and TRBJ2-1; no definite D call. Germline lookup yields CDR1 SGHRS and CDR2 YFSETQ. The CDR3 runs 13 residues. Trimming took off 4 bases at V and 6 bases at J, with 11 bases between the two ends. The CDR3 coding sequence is TGCGCCAGCAGCATAACCCTAGGCAATGAGCAGTTCTTC. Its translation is CASSITLGNEQFF.

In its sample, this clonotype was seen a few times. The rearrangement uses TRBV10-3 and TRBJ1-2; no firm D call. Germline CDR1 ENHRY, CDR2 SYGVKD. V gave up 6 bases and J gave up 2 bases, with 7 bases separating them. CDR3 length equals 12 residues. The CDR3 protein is CAIRGRNYGYTF. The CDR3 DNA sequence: TGTGCCATCAGGGGGAGGAACTATGGCTACACCTTC.

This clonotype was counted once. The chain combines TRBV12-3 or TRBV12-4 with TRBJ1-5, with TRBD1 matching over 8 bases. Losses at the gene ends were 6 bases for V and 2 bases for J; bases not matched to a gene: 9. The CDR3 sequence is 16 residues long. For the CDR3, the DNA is TGTGCCAGCAGCCGACCGGACAGGGATGGCAATCAGCCCCAGCATTTT. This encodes CASSRPDRDGNQPQHF.

This CDR3 is CASSPPGPLRDTQYF. DNA for the CDR3: TGTGCCAGCAGCCCACCCGGGCCGCTTCGGGATACGCAGTATTTT. The chain combines TRBV7-2 with TRBJ2-3; D is ambiguous. This CDR3 region has 15 residues. CDR1 is SGHTA, CDR2 FQGNSA, per germline. V gave up 5 bases and J gave up 6 bases, with 18 bases separating them.

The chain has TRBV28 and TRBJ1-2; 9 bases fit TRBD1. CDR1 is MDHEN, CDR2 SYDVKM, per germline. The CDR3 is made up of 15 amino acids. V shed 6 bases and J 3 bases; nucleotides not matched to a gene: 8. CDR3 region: CASSEPGQGHYGYTF. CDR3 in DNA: TGTGCCAGCAGCGAACCGGGACAGGGACACTATGGCTACACCTTC.

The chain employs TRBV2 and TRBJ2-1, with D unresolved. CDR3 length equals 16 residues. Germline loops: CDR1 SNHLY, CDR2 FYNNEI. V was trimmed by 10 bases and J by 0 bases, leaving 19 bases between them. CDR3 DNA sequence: TGTGCCACCCGAGGTCTTGGACCGAGCTCCTACAATGAGCAGTTCTTC. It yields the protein CATRGLGPSSYNEQFF.

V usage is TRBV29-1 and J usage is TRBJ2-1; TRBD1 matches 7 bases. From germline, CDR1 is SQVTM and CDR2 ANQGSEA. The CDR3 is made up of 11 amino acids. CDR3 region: CSIDRAHEQFF. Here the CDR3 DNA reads TGCAGTATAGACAGGGCGCATGAGCAGTTCTTC.

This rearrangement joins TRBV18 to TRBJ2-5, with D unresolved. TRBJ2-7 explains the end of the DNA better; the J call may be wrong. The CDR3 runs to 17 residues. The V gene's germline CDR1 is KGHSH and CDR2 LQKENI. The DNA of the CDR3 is TGTGCCAGCTCACCGGCGCTAGTAGGGTTATGGGCTGTCGAGCAGTACTTC. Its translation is CASSPALVGLWAVEQYF.

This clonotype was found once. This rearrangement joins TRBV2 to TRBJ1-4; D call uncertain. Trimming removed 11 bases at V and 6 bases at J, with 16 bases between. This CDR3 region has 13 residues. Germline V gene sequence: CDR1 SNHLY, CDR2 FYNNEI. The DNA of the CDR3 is TGTGCCGGTCGGATATACCGGGATGAAAAACTGTTTTTT. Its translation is CAGRIYRDEKLFF.

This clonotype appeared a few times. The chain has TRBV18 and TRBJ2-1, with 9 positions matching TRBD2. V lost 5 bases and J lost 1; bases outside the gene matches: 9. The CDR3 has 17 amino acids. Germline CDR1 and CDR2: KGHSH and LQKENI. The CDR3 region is CASSSYTSGGSYNEQFF. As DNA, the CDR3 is TGTGCCAGCTCATCGTATACCAGCGGGGGGTCCTACAATGAGCAGTTCTTC.

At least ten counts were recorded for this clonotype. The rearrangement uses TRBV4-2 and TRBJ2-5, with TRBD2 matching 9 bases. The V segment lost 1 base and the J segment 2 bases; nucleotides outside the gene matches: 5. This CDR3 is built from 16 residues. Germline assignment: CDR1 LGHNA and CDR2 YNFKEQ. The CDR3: CASSQVSAGGQETQYF. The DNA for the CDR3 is TGTGCCAGCAGCCAAGTATCAGCGGGGGGTCAAGAGACCCAGTACTTC.

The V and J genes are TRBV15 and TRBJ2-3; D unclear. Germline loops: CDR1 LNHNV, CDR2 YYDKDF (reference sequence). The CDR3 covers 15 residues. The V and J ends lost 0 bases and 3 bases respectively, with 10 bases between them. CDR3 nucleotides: TGTGCCACCAGCAGAGAGCCGGAAGATACAGATACGCAGTATTTT. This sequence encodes CATSREPEDTDTQYF.

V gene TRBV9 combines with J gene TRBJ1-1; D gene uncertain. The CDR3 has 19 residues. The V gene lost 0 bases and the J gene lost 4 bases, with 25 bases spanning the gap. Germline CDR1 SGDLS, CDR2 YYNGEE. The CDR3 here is CASSVDPSASDGRATEAFF. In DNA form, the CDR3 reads TGTGCCAGCAGCGTAGACCCCTCGGCATCTGACGGACGTGCCACTGAAGCTTTCTTT.

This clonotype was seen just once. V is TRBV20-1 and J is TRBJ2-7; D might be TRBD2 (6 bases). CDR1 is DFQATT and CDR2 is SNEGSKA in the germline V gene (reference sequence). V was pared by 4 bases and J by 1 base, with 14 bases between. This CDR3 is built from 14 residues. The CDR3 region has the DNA TGCAGTGCTATGTCGGAGGGTTGGTCCTACGAGCAGTACTTC. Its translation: CSAMSEGWSYEQYF.

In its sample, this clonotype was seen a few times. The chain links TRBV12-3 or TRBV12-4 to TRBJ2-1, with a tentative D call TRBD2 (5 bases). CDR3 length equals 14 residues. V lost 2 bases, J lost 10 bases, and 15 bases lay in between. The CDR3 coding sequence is TGTGCCAGCAGTTTAAGTTCCCCAAGGGAGGAGCAGTTCTTC. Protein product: CASSLSSPREEQFF.

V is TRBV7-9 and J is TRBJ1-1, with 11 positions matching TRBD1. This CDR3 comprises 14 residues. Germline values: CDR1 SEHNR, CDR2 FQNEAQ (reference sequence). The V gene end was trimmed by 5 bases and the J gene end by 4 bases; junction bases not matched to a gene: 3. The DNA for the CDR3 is TGTGCCAGCAGCGGACAGGGGGCTTTCACTGAAGCTTTCTTT. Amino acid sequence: CASSGQGAFTEAFF.

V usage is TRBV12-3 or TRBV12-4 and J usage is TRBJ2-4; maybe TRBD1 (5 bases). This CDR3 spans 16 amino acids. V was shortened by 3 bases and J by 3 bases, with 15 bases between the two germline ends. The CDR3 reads CASSFFSTRDKNIQYF. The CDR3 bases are TGTGCCAGCAGTTTCTTTTCTACCAGGGACAAAAACATTCAGTACTTC.

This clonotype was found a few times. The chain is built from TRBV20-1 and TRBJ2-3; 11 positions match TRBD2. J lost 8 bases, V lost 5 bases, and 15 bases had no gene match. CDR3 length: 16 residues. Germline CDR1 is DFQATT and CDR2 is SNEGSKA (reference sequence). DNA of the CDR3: TGCAGTGCTTCCCCGAGACTAGCGGGGAGTTACGTTACGCAGTATTTT. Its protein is CSASPRLAGSYVTQYF.